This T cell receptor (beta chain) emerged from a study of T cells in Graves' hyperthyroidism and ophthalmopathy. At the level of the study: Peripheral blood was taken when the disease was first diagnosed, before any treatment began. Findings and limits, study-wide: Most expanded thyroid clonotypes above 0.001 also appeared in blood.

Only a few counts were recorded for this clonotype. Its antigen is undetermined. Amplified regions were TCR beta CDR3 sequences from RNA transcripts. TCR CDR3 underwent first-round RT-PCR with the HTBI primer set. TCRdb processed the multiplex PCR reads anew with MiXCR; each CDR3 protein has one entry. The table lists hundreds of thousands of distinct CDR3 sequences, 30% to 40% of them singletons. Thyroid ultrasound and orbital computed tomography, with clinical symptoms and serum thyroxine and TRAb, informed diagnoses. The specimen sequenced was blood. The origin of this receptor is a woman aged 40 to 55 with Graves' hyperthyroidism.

The CDR3 DNA sequence: TGTGCCAGTACCCGACAGAATTCACCCCTCCACTTT. As protein: CASTRQNSPLHF. The chain is built from TRBV19 and TRBJ1-6, with a possible D match to TRBD1 (5 bases). This CDR3 contains 12 residues. Germline V gene sequence: CDR1 LNHDA, CDR2 SQIVND (reference sequence). V shed 7 bases and J shed 7 bases, with 8 bases lying between them.